The 25 T cell receptor beta chains below were found in one sample sequenced in a study of OX40 agonist ivuxolimab in advanced cancers. Clones were sequenced by immunoSEQ multiplex PCR, and TCRdb holds only the in-frame ones, with some missing. The sample yields roughly 69,000 clones, roughly nine tenths seen once. The sequenced sample was CD4+ or CD8+ T cells sorted from blood, obtained in a trial of the OX40 agonist ivuxolimab. These receptors all stem from an adult with an advanced solid tumor such as melanoma, head and neck, liver or kidney cancer.

V usage is TRBV5-1 and J usage is TRBJ2-7; the match to TRBD1 covers 7 bases. The V gene end was trimmed by 4 bases and the J gene end by 4 bases; junction bases not matched to a gene: 8. CDR1 is SGHRS and CDR2 is YFSETQ in the germline V gene. CDR3 length equals 14 residues. DNA for the CDR3: TGCGCCAGCAGCCCAGGACAGGAAGGGTACGAGCAGTACTTC. Translation gives CASSPGQEGYEQYF.

This chain uses TRBV28 with TRBJ1-2; D not resolved. This CDR3 spans 17 amino acids. Per germline, CDR1 MDHEN and CDR2 SYDVKM. Trimming shortened V by 6 bases and J by 4 bases, and 24 bases separated the two germline ends. The CDR3, as DNA: TGTGCCAGCAGCCTTGAACGGGGTCAACCCGGTGGCTATGGCTACACCTTC. The encoded protein is CASSLERGQPGGYGYTF.

The rearrangement joins TRBV7-3 to TRBJ2-1; TRBD1 agrees at 10 bases. With 2 bases clipped from V and 10 bases from J, the junction kept 5 bases outside the gene matches. The V gene's germline CDR1 is SGHTA and CDR2 FQGTGA. The CDR3 is 14 amino acids. In nucleotides, the CDR3 is TGTGCCAGCAGCTTAGGGACAGGGGCCCGGGAGCAGTTCTTC. It encodes CASSLGTGAREQFF.

This chain links TRBV10-1 with TRBJ2-5; D possibly matches TRBD1 or TRBD2 (5 bases each). Germline CDR1 and CDR2: WNHNN and SYGVQD (reference sequence). There are 16 residues in the CDR3. The V gene lost 2 bases and the J gene lost 4 bases, with 17 bases spanning the gap. Written as DNA, the CDR3 is TGCGCCAGCAGTGAGCCTTTCTCGAGGGGAAGAGAGACCCAGTACTTC. Protein sequence: CASSEPFSRGRETQYF.

The rearrangement joins TRBV6-5 to TRBJ1-4, with 7 bases lining up with TRBD1. The germline V gene has CDR1 MNHEY and CDR2 SVGAGI. This CDR3 contains 14 residues. J gave up 8 bases and V 2 bases, and 5 bases lay outside the gene matches. CDR3 residues: CASSYGRGGEKLFF. For the CDR3, the DNA is TGTGCCAGCAGTTACGGCAGGGGGGGAGAAAAACTGTTTTTT.

For this clone: Within the sample, other DNA sequences also encode this same CDR3. The chain is built from TRBV12-5 and TRBJ2-7, with D unclear. Germline V gene lookup returns CDR1 LGHNT and CDR2 FRNRAP. The V and J ends lost 0 bases and 4 bases respectively, with 7 bases between them. There are 13 residues in the CDR3. The CDR3 reads CASGLVGGYEQYF. The CDR3 DNA sequence: TGTGCTAGTGGTTTGGTAGGCGGTTACGAGCAGTACTTC.

The rearrangement links TRBV5-4 to TRBJ2-5; maybe TRBD1 (6 bases). Trimming took off 4 bases at V and 6 bases at J, with 13 bases between the two ends. The CDR3 runs 13 residues. Germline values: CDR1 SGHNT, CDR2 YYREEE (reference sequence). CDR3 sequence: CASSVSGVKTQYF. The DNA of the CDR3 is TGTGCCAGCAGCGTCTCAGGGGTAAAGACCCAGTACTTC. Based on the CDR3 plus reference TRBV5-4 and TRBJ2-5, the full variable domain is ETGVTQSPTHLIKTRGQQVTLRCSSQSGHNTVSWYQQALGQGPQFIFQYYREEENGRGNFPPRFSGLQFPNYSSELNVNALELDDSALYLCASSVSGVKTQYFGPGTRLLVL.

The chain couples TRBV28 to TRBJ2-1; 12 nucleotides agree with TRBD2. CDR1 and CDR2 from the germline V gene are MDHEN and SYDVKM. This CDR3 has 16 amino acids. V shed 6 bases, J shed 7 bases, and the junction held 10 bases outside the gene matches. The CDR3, as DNA: TGTGCCAGCAGGGTCCTACTAGCGGGAGGAAGGAATGAGCAGTTCTTC. It translates to CASRVLLAGGRNEQFF. Full variable domain (outside the CDR3, taken from reference TRBV28 and TRBJ2-1): DVKVTQSSRYLVKRTGEKVFLECVQDMDHENMFWYRQDPGLGLRLIYFSYDVKMKEKGDIPEGYSVSREKKERFSLILESASTNQTSMYLCASRVLLAGGRNEQFFGPGTRLTVL.

The chain carries TRBV5-1 and TRBJ2-1, with TRBD2 matching 11 bases. Per germline, CDR1 SGHRS and CDR2 YFSETQ. There are 17 residues in the CDR3. V trimming: 0 bases; J trimming: 7 bases; junction bases outside the gene matches: 9. The chain's CDR3 is CASSLAFELAGVNEQFF. CDR3 DNA sequence: TGCGCCAGCAGCTTGGCCTTCGAACTAGCGGGAGTGAATGAGCAGTTCTTC.

The chain uses TRBV14 and TRBJ2-5; D not certain. Trimming left V 2 bases short and J 4 bases short, with 8 bases between. In germline, CDR1 is SGHDN, CDR2 FVKESK. The CDR3 is 13 residues long. CDR3 residues: CASSQSRLETQYF. The CDR3 region has the DNA TGTGCCAGCAGCCAAAGCCGGTTAGAGACCCAGTACTTC.

V and J are TRBV5-1 and TRBJ2-3; 7 bases align to TRBD1. This CDR3 has 15 amino acids. Losses at the gene ends were 2 bases for V and 2 bases for J; bases not matched to a gene: 5. Germline CDR1 and CDR2: SGHRS and YFSETQ. This CDR3 reads CASSLTGEFTDTQYF. DNA of the CDR3: TGCGCCAGCAGCTTAACAGGGGAGTTCACAGATACGCAGTATTTT.

The chain combines TRBV5-1 with TRBJ1-3; D unclear. The V end lost 4 bases, the J end lost 2 bases, and 10 bases lay between the germline ends. CDR1 is SGHRS, CDR2 YFSETQ, per germline. This CDR3 spans 14 amino acids. This chain's CDR3 is CASSQSGAGNTIYF. As DNA, the CDR3 is TGCGCCAGCAGCCAGAGTGGGGCTGGAAACACCATATATTTT.

The chain links TRBV5-4 to TRBJ1-2; D is ambiguous. Trimming shortened V by 6 bases and J by 5 bases, and 14 bases separated the two germline ends. Germline loops: CDR1 SGHNT, CDR2 YYREEE (reference sequence). This CDR3 region has 13 residues. This CDR3 is CASNNVGVYGYTF. In DNA, the CDR3 is TGTGCCAGCAACAATGTCGGGGTTTATGGCTACACCTTC.

The V call is TRBV5-1, the J call TRBJ2-3; D assignment may be TRBD1 or TRBD2 (5 bases each). Germline V gene sequence: CDR1 SGHRS, CDR2 YFSETQ. V lost 2 bases and J lost 2, with 15 bases in between. The CDR3 spans 16 residues. This chain's CDR3 is CASSFTGSQATDTQYF. CDR3 bases: TGCGCCAGCAGCTTTACGGGATCACAGGCCACAGATACGCAGTATTTT.

CDR3 in amino acids: CASSLIAVGRVYGYTF. CDR3 nucleotides: TGTGCCAGCAGTTTAATCGCGGTTGGCAGGGTCTATGGCTACACCTTC. This chain joins TRBV27 and TRBJ1-2, with D tentatively TRBD1 (5 bases). V lost 2 bases and J lost 4, with 17 bases in between. CDR1 and CDR2 from the germline V gene are MNHEY and SMNVEV (reference sequence). The CDR3 totals 16 residues.

This rearrangement joins TRBV19 to TRBJ1-5, with 7 positions matching TRBD1. V dropped 5 bases and J dropped 5; count of bases not matched to a gene: 12. The CDR3 is made up of 16 amino acids. Per the germline V gene, CDR1 is LNHDA and CDR2 is SQIVND (reference sequence). CDR3 in DNA: TGTGCCAGTAGTCTTGGACAGGTCCCAATCGATCAGCCCCAGCATTTT. This gives the protein CASSLGQVPIDQPQHF.

The chain carries TRBV25-1 and TRBJ2-7; perhaps D is TRBD1 or TRBD2 (5 bases each). This CDR3 region has 11 residues. V was pared by 3 bases and J by 10 bases, with 10 bases between. Germline V gene lookup returns CDR1 MGHDK and CDR2 SYGVNS. CDR3 nucleotides: TGTGCCAGCAGTGACCCGGGACGTCAGTACTTC. Encoded protein: CASSDPGRQYF.

The genes are TRBV28 and TRBJ2-2; 7 bases line up with TRBD1. CDR3 size: 15 residues. J was trimmed by 4 bases and V by 6 bases; bases with no gene match: 8. Germline loops: CDR1 MDHEN, CDR2 SYDVKM. The CDR3, as DNA: TGTGCCAGCAGGTTGACAGGGACGCGCACCGGGGAGCTGTTTTTT. As protein: CASRLTGTRTGELFF.

The genes are TRBV5-1 and TRBJ1-1; D call uncertain. V was pared by 4 bases and J by 5 bases, with 15 bases between. CDR3 length: 14 residues. Germline lookup yields CDR1 SGHRS and CDR2 YFSETQ. The CDR3 sequence is CASSVTSPGTEAFF. CDR3 sequence (DNA): TGCGCCAGCAGCGTCACTAGTCCTGGAACTGAAGCTTTCTTT.

The chain carries TRBV19 and TRBJ1-5; D gene ambiguous. Germline V gene lookup returns CDR1 LNHDA and CDR2 SQIVND (reference sequence). The V end lost 9 bases, the J end lost 3 bases, and 12 bases lay between the germline ends. The CDR3 is made up of 13 amino acids. CDR3 loop: CASSRTYNQPQHF. For the CDR3, the DNA is TGTGCCAGCTCAAGGACCTACAATCAGCCCCAGCATTTT.

The V gene is TRBV6-1, the J gene TRBJ2-5, with 7 bases matching TRBD2. Trimming took 5 bases from V and 5 from J; bases not matched to a gene: 5. The CDR3 is 13 residues long. Germline CDR1 and CDR2: MNHNS and SASEGT. The CDR3 spells CASSRTRTETQYF. CDR3 bases: TGTGCCAGCAGTAGGACTAGAACGGAGACCCAGTACTTC.

This clone appeared a single time. This chain uses TRBV2 with TRBJ2-2, with D perhaps TRBD2 (5 bases). Germline values: CDR1 SNHLY, CDR2 FYNNEI. The CDR3 length is 13 residues. The V and J ends lost 7 bases and 4 bases respectively, with 10 bases between them. CDR3 region: CASTEGVTGELFF. The CDR3 region has the DNA TGTGCCAGCACCGAGGGTGTCACCGGGGAGCTGTTTTTT.

The V call is TRBV6-1, the J call TRBJ1-1, with D unclear. V gave up 7 bases and J gave up 2 bases, with 11 bases separating them. The CDR3 is 13 amino acids. Germline V gene sequence: CDR1 MNHNS, CDR2 SASEGT. CDR3 sequence reads: CASTISSNTEAFF. Written as DNA, the CDR3 is TGTGCCAGCACCATCTCCTCTAACACTGAAGCTTTCTTT.

The genes are TRBV27 and TRBJ2-1, with 12 bases identical to TRBD2. V lost 5 bases, J lost 0 bases, and 11 bases stayed unmatched. The CDR3 extends over 19 amino acids. In germline, CDR1 is MNHEY, CDR2 SMNVEV (reference sequence). In DNA form, the CDR3 reads TGTGCCAGCAGTACCGGACTAGCGGGGACCCTTAGCTCCTACAATGAGCAGTTCTTC. It is translated as CASSTGLAGTLSSYNEQFF.

The chain carries TRBV13 and TRBJ2-3; 7 bases are a match to TRBD2. This CDR3 is built from 17 residues. Losses at the gene ends were 1 base for V and 5 bases for J; bases not matched to a gene: 12. Per germline, CDR1 PRHDT and CDR2 FYEKMQ (reference sequence). The CDR3 protein is CASSLDPGGTLLDTQYF. CDR3 nucleotide sequence: TGTGCCAGCAGCTTAGATCCGGGAGGCACGCTCCTAGATACGCAGTATTTT. Combining the CDR3 with reference TRBV13 and TRBJ2-3 gives the whole variable domain AAGVIQSPRHLIKEKRETATLKCYPIPRHDTVYWYQQGPGQDPQFLISFYEKMQSDKGSIPDRFSAQQFSDYHSELNMSSLELGDSALYFCASSLDPGGTLLDTQYFGPGTRLTVL.